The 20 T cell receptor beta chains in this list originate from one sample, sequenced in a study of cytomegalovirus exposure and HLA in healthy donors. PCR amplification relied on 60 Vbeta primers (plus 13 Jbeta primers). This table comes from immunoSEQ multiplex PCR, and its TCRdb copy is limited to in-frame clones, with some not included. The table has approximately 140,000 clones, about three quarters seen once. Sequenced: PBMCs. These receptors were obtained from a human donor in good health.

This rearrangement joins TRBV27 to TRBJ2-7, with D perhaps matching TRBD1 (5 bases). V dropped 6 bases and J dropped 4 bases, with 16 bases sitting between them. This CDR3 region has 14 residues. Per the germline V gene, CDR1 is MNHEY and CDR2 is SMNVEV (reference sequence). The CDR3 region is CASRPGPKRYEQYF. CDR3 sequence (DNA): TGTGCCAGCAGACCAGGGCCGAAGAGGTACGAGCAGTACTTC.

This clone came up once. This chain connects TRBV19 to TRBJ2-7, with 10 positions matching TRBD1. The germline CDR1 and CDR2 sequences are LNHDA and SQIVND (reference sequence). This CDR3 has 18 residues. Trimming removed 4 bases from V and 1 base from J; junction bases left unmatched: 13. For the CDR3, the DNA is TGTGCCAGTAGTACCCCGGGACAGGGGCCAAAAGGGTCCTACGAGCAGTACTTC. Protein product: CASSTPGQGPKGSYEQYF. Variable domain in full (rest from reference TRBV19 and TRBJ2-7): DGGITQSPKYLFRKEGQNVTLSCEQNLNHDAMYWYRQDPGQGLRLIYYSQIVNDFQKGDIAEGYSVSREKKESFPLTVTSAQKNPTAFYLCASSTPGQGPKGSYEQYFGPGTRLTVT.

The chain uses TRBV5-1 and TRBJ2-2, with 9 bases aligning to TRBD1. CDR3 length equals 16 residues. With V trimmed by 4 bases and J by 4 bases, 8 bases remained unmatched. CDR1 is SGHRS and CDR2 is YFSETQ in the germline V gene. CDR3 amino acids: CASSDGQGYSTGELFF. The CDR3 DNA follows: TGCGCCAGCAGCGATGGACAGGGGTATAGCACCGGGGAGCTGTTTTTT.

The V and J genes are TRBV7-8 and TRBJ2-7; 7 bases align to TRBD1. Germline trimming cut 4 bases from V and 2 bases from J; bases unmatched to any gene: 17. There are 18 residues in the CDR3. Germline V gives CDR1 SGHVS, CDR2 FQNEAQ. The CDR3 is CASSSTEIDRAFAYEQYF. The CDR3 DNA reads TGTGCCAGCAGCTCCACAGAAATCGACAGGGCTTTCGCCTACGAGCAGTACTTC.

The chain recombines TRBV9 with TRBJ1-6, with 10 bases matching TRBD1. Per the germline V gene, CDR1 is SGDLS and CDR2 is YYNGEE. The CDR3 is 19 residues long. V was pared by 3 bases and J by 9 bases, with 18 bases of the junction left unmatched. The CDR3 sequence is CASSATGQGGPLLGSPLHF. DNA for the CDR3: TGTGCCAGCAGCGCTACTGGACAGGGGGGACCCTTATTAGGTTCACCCCTCCACTTT.

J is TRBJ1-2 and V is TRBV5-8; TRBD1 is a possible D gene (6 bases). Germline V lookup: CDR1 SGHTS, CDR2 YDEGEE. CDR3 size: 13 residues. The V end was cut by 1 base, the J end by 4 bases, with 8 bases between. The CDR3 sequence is CASSLRTVYGYTF. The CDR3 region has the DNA TGTGCCAGCAGCTTGCGGACAGTCTATGGCTACACCTTC.

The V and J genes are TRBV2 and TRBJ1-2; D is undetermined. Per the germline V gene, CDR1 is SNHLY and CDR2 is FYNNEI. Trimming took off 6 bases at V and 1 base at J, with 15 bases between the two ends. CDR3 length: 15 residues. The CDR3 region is CASSEGWTVNYGYTF. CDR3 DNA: TGTGCCAGCAGCGAGGGTTGGACTGTTAACTATGGCTACACCTTC.

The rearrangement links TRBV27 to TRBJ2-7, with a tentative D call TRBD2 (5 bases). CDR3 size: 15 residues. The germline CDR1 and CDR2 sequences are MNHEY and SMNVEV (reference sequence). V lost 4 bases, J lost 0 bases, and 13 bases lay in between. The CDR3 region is CASSSSGGHSYEQYF. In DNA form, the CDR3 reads TGTGCCAGCAGTTCCTCCGGAGGTCACTCCTACGAGCAGTACTTC.

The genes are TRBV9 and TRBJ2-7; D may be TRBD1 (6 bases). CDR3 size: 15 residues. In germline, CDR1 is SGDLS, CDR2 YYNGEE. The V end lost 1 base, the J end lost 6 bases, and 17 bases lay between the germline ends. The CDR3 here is CASSVSPGHLREQYF. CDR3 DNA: TGTGCCAGCAGCGTAAGTCCGGGACACCTCCGCGAGCAGTACTTC.

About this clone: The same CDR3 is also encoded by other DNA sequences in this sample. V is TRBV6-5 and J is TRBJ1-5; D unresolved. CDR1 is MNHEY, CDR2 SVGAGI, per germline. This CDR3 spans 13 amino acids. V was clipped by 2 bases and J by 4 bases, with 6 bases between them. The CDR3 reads CASSYGGNQPQHF. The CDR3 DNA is TGTGCCAGCAGTTACGGCGGGAATCAGCCCCAGCATTTT.

CDR3 in DNA: TGTGCCAGCAGTGAACAAGCGGCGAGCACTGAAGCTTTCTTT. Residues: CASSEQAASTEAFF. This chain joins TRBV6-1 and TRBJ1-1; no clear D gene. V was trimmed by 2 bases and J by 4 bases, leaving 11 bases between them. This CDR3 comprises 14 residues. Germline CDR1 MNHNS, CDR2 SASEGT.

CDR3: CAWSVGGSNQPQHF. The CDR3 nucleotides are TGTGCCTGGAGTGTGGGGGGAAGCAATCAGCCCCAGCATTTT. The chain recombines TRBV30 with TRBJ1-5, with D maybe TRBD1 (5 bases). Germline V lookup: CDR1 GTSNPN, CDR2 SVGIG (reference sequence). Deletions cut 0 bases from V and 1 base from J, with 7 bases between. The CDR3 is 14 residues long. Full variable domain (rest looked up from reference TRBV30 and TRBJ1-5): SQTIHQWPATLVQPVGSPLSLECTVEGTSNPNLYWYRQAAGRGLQLLFYSVGIGQISSEVPQNLSASRPQDRQFILSSKKLLLSDSGFYLCAWSVGGSNQPQHFGDGTRLSIL.

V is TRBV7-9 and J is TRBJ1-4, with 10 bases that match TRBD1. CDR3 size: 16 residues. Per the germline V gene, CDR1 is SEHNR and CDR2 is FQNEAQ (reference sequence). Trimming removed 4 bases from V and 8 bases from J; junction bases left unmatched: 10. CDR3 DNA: TGTGCCAGCAGCTCCCGACCGGGACAGGGGCGGGAAAAACTGTTTTTT. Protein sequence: CASSSRPGQGREKLFF.

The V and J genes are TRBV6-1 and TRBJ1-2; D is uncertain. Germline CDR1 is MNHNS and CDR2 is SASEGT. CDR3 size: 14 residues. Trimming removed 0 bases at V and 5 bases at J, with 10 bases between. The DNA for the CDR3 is TGTGCCAGCAGTGAAGCAAGCAGAGGTTATGGCTACACCTTC. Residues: CASSEASRGYGYTF.

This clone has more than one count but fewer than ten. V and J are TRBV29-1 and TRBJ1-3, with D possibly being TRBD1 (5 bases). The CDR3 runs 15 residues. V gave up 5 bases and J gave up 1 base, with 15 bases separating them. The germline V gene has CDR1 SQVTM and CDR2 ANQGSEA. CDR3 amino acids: CSVLHSPGSGNTIYF. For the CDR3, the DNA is TGCAGCGTTCTCCATTCCCCAGGGTCTGGAAACACCATATATTTT.

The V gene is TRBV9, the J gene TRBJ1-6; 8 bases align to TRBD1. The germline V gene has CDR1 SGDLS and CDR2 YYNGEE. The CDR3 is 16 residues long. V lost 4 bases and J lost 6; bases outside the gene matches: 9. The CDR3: CASSLTSGGSNSPLHF. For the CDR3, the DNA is TGTGCCAGCAGCCTCACCTCAGGGGGCTCTAATTCACCCCTCCACTTT.

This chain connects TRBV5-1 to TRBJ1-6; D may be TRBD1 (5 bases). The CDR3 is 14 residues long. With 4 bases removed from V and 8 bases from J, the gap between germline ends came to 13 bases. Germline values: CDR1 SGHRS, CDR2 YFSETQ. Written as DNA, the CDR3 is TGCGCCAGCAGCCGGGGGTTTGGGGATTCACCCCTCCACTTT. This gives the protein CASSRGFGDSPLHF.

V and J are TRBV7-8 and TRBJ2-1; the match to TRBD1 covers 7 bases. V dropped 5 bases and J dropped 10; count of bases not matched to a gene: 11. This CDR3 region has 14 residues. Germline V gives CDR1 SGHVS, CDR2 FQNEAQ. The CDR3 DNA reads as TGTGCCAGCAGCGAAACTGGGACAGCCGGGGAGCAGTTCTTC. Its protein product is CASSETGTAGEQFF.

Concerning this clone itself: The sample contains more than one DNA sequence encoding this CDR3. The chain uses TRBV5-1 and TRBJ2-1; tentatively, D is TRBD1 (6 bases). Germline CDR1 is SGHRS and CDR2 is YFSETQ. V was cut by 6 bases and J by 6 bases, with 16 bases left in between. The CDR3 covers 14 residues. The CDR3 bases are TGCGCCAGCACGGACAGCCGGGTAGTCAATGAGCAGTTCTTC. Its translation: CASTDSRVVNEQFF.

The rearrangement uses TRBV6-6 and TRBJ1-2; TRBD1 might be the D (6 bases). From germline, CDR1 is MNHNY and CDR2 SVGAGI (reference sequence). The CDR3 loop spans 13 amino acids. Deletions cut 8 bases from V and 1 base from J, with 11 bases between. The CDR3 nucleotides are TGTGCCAGCGCTTTACAGGGTAACTATGGCTACACCTTC. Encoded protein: CASALQGNYGYTF.